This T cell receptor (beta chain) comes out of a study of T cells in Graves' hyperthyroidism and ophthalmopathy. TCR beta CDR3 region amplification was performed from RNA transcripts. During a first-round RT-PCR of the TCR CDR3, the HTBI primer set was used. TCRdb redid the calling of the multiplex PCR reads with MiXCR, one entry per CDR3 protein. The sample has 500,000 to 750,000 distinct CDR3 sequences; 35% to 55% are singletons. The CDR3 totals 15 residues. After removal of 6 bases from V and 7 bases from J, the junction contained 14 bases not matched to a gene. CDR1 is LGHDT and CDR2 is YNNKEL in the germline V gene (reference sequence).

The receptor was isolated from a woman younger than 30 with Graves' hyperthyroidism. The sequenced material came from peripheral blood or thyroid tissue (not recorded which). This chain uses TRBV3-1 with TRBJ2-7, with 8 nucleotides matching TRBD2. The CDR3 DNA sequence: TGTGCCAGCAGTTACGAGGCAGGGACTAGGGATGAGCAGTACTTC. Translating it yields CASSYEAGTRDEQYF.